This TCR beta chain derives from a study of cytomegalovirus exposure and HLA in healthy donors. Germline-derived CDR1 and CDR2 are MGHRA and YSYEKL. Trimming took off 4 bases at V and 3 bases at J, with 12 bases between the two ends. CDR3 length: 15 amino acids. The PCR used 60 Vbeta and 13 Jbeta primers. Some clones are missing from TCRdb's copy, which holds only in-frame ones; the method was immunoSEQ multiplex PCR. Among over 100,000 clones listed, about 87% were seen once. The chain carries TRBV4-1 and TRBJ2-2, with D uncertain. This TCR was recovered from a woman aged 25 to 39 in good health and CMV-seronegative. Sequencing was done on a sample of PBMCs. The CDR3 region has the DNA TGCGCCAGCAGCCTTAGACTCTGGGACACCGGGGAGCTGTTTTTT. It is translated as CASSLRLWDTGELFF.